These T cell receptor beta chains were read from a single sample in a study of shared T cell receptors in the human thymus. Measured with immunoSEQ multiplex PCR; TCRdb has only the in-frame clones, and not every one. The table shows hundreds of thousands of clones, with 87% occurring only once. The data were also submitted as part of a second study, on human thymus T cells.

The sample comprised thymocytes. The receptors come from a boy under three years old with a congenital heart defect. The CDR3 runs from the conserved cysteine through the conserved F or W. Fields, in order: V gene, D gene, J gene, clone size, CDR3 DNA, CDR3 protein. A D gene is named only where the DNA matches it firmly. Rows may omit the clone size; those that give it use once, few, many or a size class.

TRBV28	TRBD1	TRBJ2-7	-	TGTGCCAGCAGTTTGTCCGGGACAGGGGGCATACCTTACGAGCAGTACTTC	CASSLSGTGGIPYEQYF
TRBV5-6	-	TRBJ2-1	-	TGTGCCAGCAGAGACCGGGACACTTGCTACAATGAGCAGTTCTTC	CASRDRDTCYNEQFF
TRBV6-6	-	TRBJ2-2	-	TGTGCCGCACAGCTCAAAAAGGAATCCGGGGAGCTGTTTTTT	CAAQLKKESGELFF
TRBV5-4	-	TRBJ1-1	-	TGTGCCAGCAGCTTCGGGAACACTGAAGCTTTCTTT	CASSFGNTEAFF
TRBV5-4	-	TRBJ2-6	-	TGTGCCAGCAGCCACATTACTGGGGCCAACGTCCTGACTTTC	CASSHITGANVLTF
TRBV6-1	TRBD2	TRBJ2-7	-	TGTGCCAGCGGGGGACTACCATATTACGAGCAGTACTTC	CASGGLPYYEQYF
TRBV19	-	TRBJ2-5	-	TGTGCCAGTAGCACAGGCCTCCAAGAGACCCAGTACTTC	CASSTGLQETQYF
TRBV27	TRBD1	TRBJ2-7	-	TGTGCCAGCAGTGCACAGGGGACCTACGAGCAGTACTTC	CASSAQGTYEQYF
TRBV11-2	TRBD1	TRBJ2-7	-	TGTGCCAGCAGCTTGGCTCCGGGACAGGAGTCCTACGAGCAGTACTTC	CASSLAPGQESYEQYF
TRBV4-1	-	TRBJ1-1	-	TGCGCCAGCAGCCAAGAAGGATGGGGGTTTTTGACAGGCCCCATGAACACTGAAGCTTTCTTT	CASSQEGWGFLTGPMNTEAFF
TRBV30	-	TRBJ1-3	-	TGTGCCTGGGGTCGGGGGGCGATGGACACCATATATTTT	CAWGRGAMDTIYF
TRBV4-3	-	TRBJ1-2	-	TGCGCCAGCAGCCTCGAGAGATACTATGGCTACACCTTC	CASSLERYYGYTF
TRBV5-1	-	TRBJ2-3	once	TGCGCCAGCAGCTTGGAAGCGATCATAAGGGATACGCAGTATTTT	CASSLEAIIRDTQYF
TRBV19	-	TRBJ1-2	-	TGTGCCAGTAATCCGGAGGCAGATAGCGGCTACACCTTC	CASNPEADSGYTF
TRBV6-1	TRBD1	TRBJ1-1	-	TGTGCCAGCAGTTATCCAGACAGGGTTAAAGAGGCTTTCTTT	CASSYPDRVKEAFF
TRBV4-3	-	TRBJ2-2	once	TGCGCCAGCAGCCAAGATCGTTACGAGGCATGGGGAGCCGGGGAGCTGTTTTTT	CASSQDRYEAWGAGELFF
TRBV11-2	-	TRBJ2-1	-	TGTGCCAGCAGCTCCGGGGGTGAGCAGTTCTTC	CASSSGGEQFF
TRBV12-2	-	TRBJ2-1	-	TGTGCAAGTCGCTTAGCTGACAGGGAGAGGCGGAAGAGGATTGAGCAGTTCTTC	CASRLADRERRKRIEQFF
TRBV7-2	TRBD1	TRBJ2-7	-	TGTGCCAGCAGCCGCGGACAGGAAAGCTCCTACGAGCAGTACTTC	CASSRGQESSYEQYF
TRBV7-8	-	TRBJ1-1	-	TGTGCCAGCAGCTCCTACCCCATGAACACTGAAGCTTTCTTT	CASSSYPMNTEAFF
TRBV7-8	-	TRBJ1-3	-	TGTGCCAGCAGTCAAGCGGGAAACACCATATATTTT	CASSQAGNTIYF
TRBV9	TRBD2	TRBJ2-1	-	TGTGCCAGCAGCGTAGACGGGAGGGCCGGGAATGAGCAGTTCTTC	CASSVDGRAGNEQFF
TRBV6-1	TRBD1	TRBJ1-2	-	TGTGCCAGCAGTGAAGCGGGCAGGGGGTCAGAGGGCTACACCTTC	CASSEAGRGSEGYTF
TRBV6-1	TRBD1	TRBJ2-7	-	TGTGCCAGCAGCGCAGCGGGACAGGGTGGCTACGAGCAGTACTTC	CASSAAGQGGYEQYF
TRBV28	-	TRBJ2-3	-	TGTGCCAGCAGCCGCGCGACTAGACCCACAGATACGCAGTATTTT	CASSRATRPTDTQYF
TRBV2	-	TRBJ1-5	few	TGTGCCAGCTTAAAGGACACAGGGAATCAGCCCCAGCATTTT	CASLKDTGNQPQHF
TRBV9	-	TRBJ1-1	-	TGTGCCAGCAGCCCAGGGTCGGACACTGAAGCTTTCTTT	CASSPGSDTEAFF
TRBV28	TRBD1	TRBJ1-1	-	TGTGCCAGCAGTAAAAACAGGGGGCCGAACACTGAAGCTTTCTTT	CASSKNRGPNTEAFF
TRBV4-1	-	TRBJ1-1	-	TGCGCCAGCAGCCAAGCAACCTTCCACGAACGGGCTTTCTTT	CASSQATFHERAFF
TRBV19	TRBD1	TRBJ1-2	-	TGTGCCAGTAGTATTTGCCGGGACAGGGAAATCGATCCGAGTGGCTACACCTTC	CASSICRDREIDPSGYTF